This TCR beta chain originates from a study of regulatory T cells in long-lasting Graves disease. TCR beta libraries were built with iRepertoire HTBI primers and Arm-PCR of CDR3 regions. Authors' processing steps: Samples jointly harbored about 62 TRBV and more than eleven TRBJ segments. One entry per CDR3 protein, called by TCRdb with MiXCR from the multiplex PCR reads. V and J calls and clone size were set by TCRdb, not the authors. This sample has roughly 610,000 distinct CDR3 sequences; around 16% occur once, and the top ten carry about 12%. Findings of the study overall: The analysis examined peripheral blood only and excluded thyroid tissue. Public clonotype sharing was higher in persistent than newly diagnosed patients.

Described time point: newly diagnosed GD, antithyroid drugs for less than 3 months. Extracted PBMC RNA gave rise to the TCR library. Germline V gives CDR1 MNHNS, CDR2 SASEGT. Trimming shortened V by 8 bases and J by 2 bases, and 14 bases separated the two germline ends. The CDR3 length is 14 residues. This clonotype occurred a few times. The antigen remains undetermined. The same sample was also studied in work on T cells in Graves' hyperthyroidism and ophthalmopathy.

The sequencing here drew on peripheral blood mononuclear cells (PBMCs), taken at new diagnosis, from a patient treated with antithyroid drugs. The receptor was derived from a man younger than 35 with Graves disease. The gene calls are TRBV6-1 and TRBJ2-3; no clear D gene. The CDR3 is CASGLSSVTDTQYF. The CDR3 DNA is TGTGCCAGCGGCCTGAGCTCTGTCACAGATACGCAGTATTTT.